Below, 18 T cell receptor beta chains from the same sample are listed, as sequenced in a study of regulatory T cells in long-lasting Graves disease. HTBI primers from iRepertoire and Arm-PCR of CDR3 regions yielded the TCR beta libraries. Each CDR3 protein gets one entry after TCRdb re-called the multiplex PCR reads with MiXCR. Here the sample spans roughly 400,000 distinct CDR3 sequences, around 21% being singletons. Time point described: persistent/refractory GD, antithyroid drugs over 5 years with positive TRAb. Preparation of the TCR library used RNA extracted from PBMCs. Here the sequenced sample was peripheral blood mononuclear cells (PBMCs), taken when the disease was refractory, from a patient treated with antithyroid drugs. These receptors were collected from a female donor with Graves disease.

This clonotype was recorded once. Relative to the germline gene, one junction end is altered; a read error may explain this. The chain joins TRBV30 to TRBJ1-1; the D is unclear. The CDR3 has 13 amino acids. Per the germline V gene, CDR1 is GTSNPN and CDR2 is SVGIG (reference sequence). CDR3 DNA: TGTGCCTGGAGTCCCCCAGAGAACAATGAAGCTTTCTTT. Protein: CAWSPPENNEAFF.

The J gene is TRBJ1-5, the V gene TRBV11-3; D is ambiguous. The CDR3 runs to 17 residues. Trimming stripped 3 bases from V and 3 bases from J, with 18 bases between. Looked up from germline, CDR1 is SGHNT and CDR2 is YENEEA. CDR3 bases: TGTGCCAGCAGCTTGGACCCCTCAGCCCCTTACAATCAGCCCCAGCATTTT. Its protein is CASSLDPSAPYNQPQHF.

The V gene is TRBV6-2 or TRBV6-3, the J gene TRBJ2-7; perhaps TRBD1 as D (6 bases). The CDR3 length is 15 residues. V was clipped by 6 bases and J by 1 base, with 16 bases between them. Germline CDR1 is MNHEY and CDR2 is SVGEGT. The chain's CDR3 is CASSNRTERSYEQYF. As DNA, the CDR3 is TGTGCCAGCAGCAACCGGACAGAACGATCCTACGAGCAGTACTTC.

The chain recombines TRBV15 with TRBJ1-1; no clear D. V was clipped by 3 bases and J by 7 bases, with 15 bases between them. Germline V gene sequence: CDR1 LNHNV, CDR2 YYDKDF (reference sequence). CDR3 size: 14 residues. CDR3: CATSRGDGRIEAFF. CDR3 DNA: TGTGCCACCAGCAGGGGTGACGGTAGAATTGAAGCTTTCTTT.

This clonotype was counted ten times or more. The chain has TRBV11-2 and TRBJ1-2; possible D gene TRBD1, 6 bases. The germline CDR1 and CDR2 sequences are SGHAT and FQNNGV. V lost 5 bases, J lost 4 bases, and 14 bases lay in between. This CDR3 contains 14 residues. In nucleotides, the CDR3 is TGTGCCAGCAGCCAGCGCCTACAGGGCTATGGCTACACCTTC. It translates to CASSQRLQGYGYTF.

This chain joins TRBV20-1 and TRBJ1-1; D is ambiguous. There are 12 residues in the CDR3. V lost 2 bases and J lost 4, with 8 bases in between. Germline V gene lookup returns CDR1 DFQATT and CDR2 SNEGSKA (reference sequence). The CDR3 DNA reads TGCAGTGCTAGAAGGGCTAGCACTGAAGCTTTCTTT. Its protein is CSARRASTEAFF.

This clonotype was counted between two and nine times. V and J are TRBV11-3 and TRBJ2-1; D is undetermined. Germline assignment: CDR1 SGHNT and CDR2 YENEEA. CDR3 size: 11 residues. Trimming took off 1 base at V and 10 bases at J, with 5 bases between the two ends. CDR3 region: CASSLGREQFF. CDR3 in DNA: TGTGCCAGCAGCTTAGGTAGGGAGCAGTTCTTC.

This clonotype has ten or more counts. The chain recombines TRBV28 with TRBJ2-7; D perhaps matches TRBD1 (6 bases). This CDR3 is built from 14 residues. Germline CDR1 is MDHEN and CDR2 is SYDVKM. Trimming left V 6 bases short and J 2 bases short, with 14 bases between. DNA for the CDR3: TGTGCCAGCAGCCTACGACAGGCCCCCTACGAGCAGTACTTC. Its translation is CASSLRQAPYEQYF.

This clonotype has a handful of counts. This chain connects TRBV6-1 to TRBJ1-2; no firm D call. Germline V gene sequence: CDR1 MNHNS, CDR2 SASEGT. The V end was cut by 10 bases, the J end by 2 bases, with 11 bases between. The CDR3 spans 12 residues. In nucleotides, the CDR3 is TGTGCCACCGCCTCCCCCAACTATGGCTACACCTTC. This encodes CATASPNYGYTF.

This clonotype has just a few counts. The chain employs TRBV6-1 and TRBJ1-5; 9 bases agree with TRBD1. V lost 6 bases to trimming and J lost 2 bases; unmatched junction nucleotides: 8. Germline V gene data show CDR1 as MNHNS and CDR2 as SASEGT. The CDR3 contains 16 residues. This CDR3 reads CASRVSQGAGNQPQHF. The CDR3 DNA follows: TGTGCCAGCAGGGTATCACAGGGGGCTGGCAATCAGCCCCAGCATTTT.

This clonotype occurred many times. The chain has TRBV7-2 and TRBJ2-5; 8 bases line up with TRBD1. CDR3 length equals 14 residues. Germline assignment: CDR1 SGHTA and CDR2 FQGNSA. V shed 3 bases, J shed 1 base, and the junction held 1 base outside the gene matches. CDR3 DNA sequence: TGTGCCAGCAGCTTGGACAGGGTCCAAGAGACCCAGTACTTC. Its translation: CASSLDRVQETQYF.

This clonotype has at least ten counts. The rearrangement uses TRBV2 and TRBJ2-7; perhaps TRBD1 as D (5 bases). Germline V gene data show CDR1 as SNHLY and CDR2 as FYNNEI. V lost 4 bases and J lost 2, with 9 bases in between. The CDR3 contains 13 residues. The CDR3 DNA reads as TGTGCCAGCAGTGCCAGGGTTACCTACGAGCAGTACTTC. As protein: CASSARVTYEQYF.

Ten or more counts support this clonotype. The chain uses TRBV2 and TRBJ2-4; D is possibly TRBD2 (6 bases). The germline V gene has CDR1 SNHLY and CDR2 FYNNEI. V lost 4 bases and J lost 14, with 18 bases in between. The length of the CDR3 is 13 residues. CDR3 region: CASSGQFGTGKYF. CDR3 nucleotide sequence: TGTGCCAGCAGTGGGCAATTCGGGACTGGAAAGTACTTC. Full variable domain (missing parts from reference TRBV2 and TRBJ2-4): EPEVTQTPSHQVTQMGQEVILRCVPISNHLYFYWYRQILGQKVEFLVSFYNNEISEKSEIFDDQFSVERPDGSNFTLKIRSTKLEDSAMYFCASSGQFGTGKYFGAGTRLSVL.

DNA of the CDR3: TGTGCCATCACAGGACGGGATAATTCACCCCTCCACTTT. Its translation: CAITGRDNSPLHF. V is TRBV10-3 and J is TRBJ1-6; D gene unclear. Germline values: CDR1 ENHRY, CDR2 SYGVKD. The CDR3 totals 13 residues. The ends were cut back, 7 bases at V and 5 bases at J, with 9 bases in the middle.

This clonotype was observed many times. The chain recombines TRBV27 with TRBJ2-5; 10 bases fit TRBD2. This CDR3 is built from 15 residues. V lost 7 bases to trimming and J lost 3 bases; unmatched junction nucleotides: 8. From germline, CDR1 is MNHEY and CDR2 SMNVEV (reference sequence). CDR3 bases: TGTGCCAGCACCCTCAGCGGGAGGGCCGAAGAGACCCAGTACTTC. This encodes CASTLSGRAEETQYF.

This chain uses TRBV7-2 with TRBJ2-5; D is unresolved. V was trimmed by 5 bases and J by 5 bases, leaving 12 bases between them. CDR1 is SGHTA and CDR2 is FQGNSA in the germline V gene. The CDR3 has 13 residues. DNA for the CDR3: TGTGCCAGCAGCCCAACAGCTTTGGAGACCCAGTACTTC. Translating gives CASSPTALETQYF.

This clonotype was detected only a few times. V is TRBV28 and J is TRBJ2-7, with D perhaps TRBD1 (5 bases). Trimming shortened V by 3 bases and J by 3 bases, and 9 bases separated the two germline ends. The CDR3 spans 13 residues. Germline V gives CDR1 MDHEN, CDR2 SYDVKM. CDR3 coding DNA: TGTGCCAGCAGTTTGGACAACCTCTACGAGCAGTACTTC. It encodes CASSLDNLYEQYF.

This clonotype was seen at least ten times. The rearrangement uses TRBV27 and TRBJ2-2; possible D gene TRBD1, 6 bases. The CDR3 contains 13 residues. Trimming took off 3 bases at V and 6 bases at J, with 8 bases between the two ends. Germline CDR1 is MNHEY and CDR2 is SMNVEV (reference sequence). In DNA form, the CDR3 reads TGTGCCAGCAGTTTCTGGGGGCCCGGGGAGCTGTTTTTT. Translating gives CASSFWGPGELFF.